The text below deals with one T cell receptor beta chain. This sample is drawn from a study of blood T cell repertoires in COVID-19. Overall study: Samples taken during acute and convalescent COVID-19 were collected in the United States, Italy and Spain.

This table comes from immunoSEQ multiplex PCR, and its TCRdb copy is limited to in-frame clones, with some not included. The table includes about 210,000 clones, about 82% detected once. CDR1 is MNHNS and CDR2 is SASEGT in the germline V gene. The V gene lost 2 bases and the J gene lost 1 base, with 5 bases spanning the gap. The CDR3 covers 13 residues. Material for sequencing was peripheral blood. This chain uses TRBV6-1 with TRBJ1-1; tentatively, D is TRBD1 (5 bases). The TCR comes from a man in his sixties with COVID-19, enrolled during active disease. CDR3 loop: CASSEQGNTEAFF. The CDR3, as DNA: TGTGCCAGCAGTGAACAGGGGAACACTGAAGCTTTCTTT.